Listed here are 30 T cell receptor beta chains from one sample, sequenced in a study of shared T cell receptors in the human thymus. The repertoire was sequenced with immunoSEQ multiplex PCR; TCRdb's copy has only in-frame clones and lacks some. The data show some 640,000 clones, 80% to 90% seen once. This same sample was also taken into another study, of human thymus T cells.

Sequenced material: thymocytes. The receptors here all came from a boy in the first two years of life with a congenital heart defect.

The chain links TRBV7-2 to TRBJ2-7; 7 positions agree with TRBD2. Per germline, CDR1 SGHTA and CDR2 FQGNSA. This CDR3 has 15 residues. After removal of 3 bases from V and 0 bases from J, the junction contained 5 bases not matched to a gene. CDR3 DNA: TGTGCCAGCAGCTTCCCCGGGGAGGGCTCCTACGAGCAGTACTTC. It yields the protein CASSFPGEGSYEQYF.

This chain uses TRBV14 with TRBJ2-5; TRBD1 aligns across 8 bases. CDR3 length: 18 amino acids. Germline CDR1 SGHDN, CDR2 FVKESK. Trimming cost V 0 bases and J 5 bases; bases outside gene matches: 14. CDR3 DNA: TGTGCCAGCAGCCAAGATCGAGGGGGGACAGGAAGCCCCGAGACCCAGTACTTC. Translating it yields CASSQDRGGTGSPETQYF.

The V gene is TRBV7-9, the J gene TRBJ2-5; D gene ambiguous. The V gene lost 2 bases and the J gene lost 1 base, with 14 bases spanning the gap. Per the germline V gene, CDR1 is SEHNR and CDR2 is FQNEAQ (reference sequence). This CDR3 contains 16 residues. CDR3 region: CASSLSLVDSQETQYF. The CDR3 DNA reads TGTGCCAGCAGCTTATCATTGGTAGACTCCCAAGAGACCCAGTACTTC.

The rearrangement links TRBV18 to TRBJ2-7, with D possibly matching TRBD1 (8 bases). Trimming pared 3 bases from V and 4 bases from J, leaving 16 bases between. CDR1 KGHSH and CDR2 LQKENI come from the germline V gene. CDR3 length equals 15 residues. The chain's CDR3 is CASSPATGGLYEQYF. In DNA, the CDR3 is TGTGCCAGCTCACCCGCTACAGGGGGACTATACGAGCAGTACTTC.

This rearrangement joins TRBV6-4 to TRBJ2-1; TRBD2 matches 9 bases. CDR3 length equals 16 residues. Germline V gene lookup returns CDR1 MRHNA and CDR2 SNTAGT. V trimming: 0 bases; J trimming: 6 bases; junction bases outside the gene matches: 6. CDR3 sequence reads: CASSDSQAGGGNEQFF. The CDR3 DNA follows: TGTGCCAGCAGTGACTCTCAAGCGGGAGGCGGCAATGAGCAGTTCTTC.

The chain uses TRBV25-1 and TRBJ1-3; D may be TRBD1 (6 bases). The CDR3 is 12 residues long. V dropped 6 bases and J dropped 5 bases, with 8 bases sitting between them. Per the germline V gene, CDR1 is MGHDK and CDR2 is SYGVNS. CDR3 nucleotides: TGTGCCAGCAGGGACAGTCGAAACACCATATATTTT. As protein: CASRDSRNTIYF.

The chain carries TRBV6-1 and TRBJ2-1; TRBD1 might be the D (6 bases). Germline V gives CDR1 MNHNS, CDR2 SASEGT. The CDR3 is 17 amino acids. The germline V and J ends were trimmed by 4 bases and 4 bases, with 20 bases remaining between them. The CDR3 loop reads CASSGAPPVGAYNEQFF. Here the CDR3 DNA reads TGTGCCAGCAGTGGTGCCCCCCCGGTGGGGGCGTACAATGAGCAGTTCTTC.

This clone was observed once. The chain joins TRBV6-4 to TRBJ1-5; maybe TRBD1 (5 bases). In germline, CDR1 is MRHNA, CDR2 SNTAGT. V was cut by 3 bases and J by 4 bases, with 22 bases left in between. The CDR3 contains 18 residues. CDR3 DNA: TGTGCCAGCAGTGATTTTTCTGGATACGAGACAGATAATCAGCCCCAGCATTTT. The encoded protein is CASSDFSGYETDNQPQHF.

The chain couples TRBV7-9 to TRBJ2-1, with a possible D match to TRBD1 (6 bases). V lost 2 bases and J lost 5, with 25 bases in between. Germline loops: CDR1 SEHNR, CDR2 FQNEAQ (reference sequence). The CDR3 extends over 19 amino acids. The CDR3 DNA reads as TGTGCCAGCAGCTTACCATACTCCTCACAGGGCCTCTTGAACAATGAGCAGTTCTTC. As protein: CASSLPYSSQGLLNNEQFF.

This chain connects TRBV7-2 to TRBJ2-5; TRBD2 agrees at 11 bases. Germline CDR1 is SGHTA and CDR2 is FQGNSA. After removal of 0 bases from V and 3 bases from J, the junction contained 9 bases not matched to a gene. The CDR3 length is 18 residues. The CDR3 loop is CASSLARELAGEKETQYF. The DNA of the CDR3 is TGTGCCAGCAGCTTAGCAAGGGAACTAGCGGGGGAGAAAGAGACCCAGTACTTC.

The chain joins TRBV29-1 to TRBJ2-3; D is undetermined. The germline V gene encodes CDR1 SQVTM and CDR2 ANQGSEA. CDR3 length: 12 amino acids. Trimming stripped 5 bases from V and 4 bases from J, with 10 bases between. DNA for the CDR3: TGCAGCGTTATGGCAGGCCCAGATACGCAGTATTTT. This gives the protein CSVMAGPDTQYF.

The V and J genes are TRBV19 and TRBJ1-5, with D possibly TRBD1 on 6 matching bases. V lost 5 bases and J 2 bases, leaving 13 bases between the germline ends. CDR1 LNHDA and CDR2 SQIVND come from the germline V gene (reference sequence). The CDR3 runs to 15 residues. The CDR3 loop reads CASSYGGQRNQPQHF. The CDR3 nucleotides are TGTGCCAGTAGTTACGGGGGGCAGCGCAATCAGCCCCAGCATTTT.

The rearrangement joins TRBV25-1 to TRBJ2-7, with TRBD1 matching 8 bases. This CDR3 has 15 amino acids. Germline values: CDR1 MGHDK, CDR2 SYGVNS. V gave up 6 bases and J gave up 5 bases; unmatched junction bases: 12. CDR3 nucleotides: TGTGCCAGCAGAAAATCCGGGACAGGTCCGAACGAGCAGTACTTC. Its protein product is CASRKSGTGPNEQYF.

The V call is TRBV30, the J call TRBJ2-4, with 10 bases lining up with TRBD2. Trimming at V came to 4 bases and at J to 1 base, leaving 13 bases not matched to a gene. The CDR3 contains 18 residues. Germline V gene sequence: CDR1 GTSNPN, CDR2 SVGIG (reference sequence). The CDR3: CAWMIEREGGSAKNIQYF. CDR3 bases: TGTGCCTGGATGATCGAGCGGGAGGGAGGTTCGGCCAAAAACATTCAGTACTTC.

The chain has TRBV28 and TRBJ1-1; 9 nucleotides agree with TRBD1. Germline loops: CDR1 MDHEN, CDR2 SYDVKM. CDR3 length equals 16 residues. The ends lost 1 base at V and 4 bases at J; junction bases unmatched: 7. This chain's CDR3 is CASSLSGTGFGTEAFF. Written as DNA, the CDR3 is TGTGCCAGCAGTTTATCCGGGACAGGGTTTGGCACTGAAGCTTTCTTT.

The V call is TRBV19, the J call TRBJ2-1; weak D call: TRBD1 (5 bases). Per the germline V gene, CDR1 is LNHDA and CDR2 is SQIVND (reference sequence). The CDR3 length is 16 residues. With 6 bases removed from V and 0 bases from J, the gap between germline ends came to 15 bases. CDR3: CASRGTQGPSYNEQFF. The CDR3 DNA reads TGTGCCAGTAGAGGCACCCAGGGCCCCTCCTACAATGAGCAGTTCTTC.

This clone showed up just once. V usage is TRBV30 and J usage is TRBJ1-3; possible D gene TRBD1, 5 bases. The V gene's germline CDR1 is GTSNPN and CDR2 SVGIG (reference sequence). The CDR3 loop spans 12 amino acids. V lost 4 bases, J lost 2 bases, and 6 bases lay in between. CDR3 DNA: TGTGCCTGGATAGGGGCTGGAAACACCATATATTTT. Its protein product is CAWIGAGNTIYF.

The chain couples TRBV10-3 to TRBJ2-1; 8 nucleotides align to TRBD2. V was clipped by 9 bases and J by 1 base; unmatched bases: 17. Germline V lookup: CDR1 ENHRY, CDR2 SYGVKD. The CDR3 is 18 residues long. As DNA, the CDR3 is TGTGCCATAAGAAGGGAATCCGTTAGCGGGACTTCCTACAATGAGCAGTTCTTC. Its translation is CAIRRESVSGTSYNEQFF.

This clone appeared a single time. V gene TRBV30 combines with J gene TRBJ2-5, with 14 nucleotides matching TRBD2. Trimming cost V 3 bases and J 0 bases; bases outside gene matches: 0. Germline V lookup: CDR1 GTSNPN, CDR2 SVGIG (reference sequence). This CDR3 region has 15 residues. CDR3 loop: CAWRTSGRDQETQYF. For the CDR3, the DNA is TGTGCCTGGAGGACTAGCGGGAGGGACCAAGAGACCCAGTACTTC.

The CDR3 nucleotides read TGTGCCAGCAGTTCTGGACTAGCGGGTAACGAGCAGTACTTC. Translation: CASSSGLAGNEQYF. The chain combines TRBV28 with TRBJ2-7; 11 bases fit TRBD2. The V gene end was trimmed by 4 bases and the J gene end by 5 bases; junction bases not matched to a gene: 4. The CDR3 consists of 14 residues. Germline V gives CDR1 MDHEN, CDR2 SYDVKM.

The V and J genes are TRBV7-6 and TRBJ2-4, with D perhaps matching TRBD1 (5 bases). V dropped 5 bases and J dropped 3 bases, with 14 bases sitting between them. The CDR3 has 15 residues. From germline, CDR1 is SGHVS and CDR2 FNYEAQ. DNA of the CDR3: TGTGCCAGCAGCAACTCGACAGTAAACAAAAACATTCAGTACTTC. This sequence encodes CASSNSTVNKNIQYF.

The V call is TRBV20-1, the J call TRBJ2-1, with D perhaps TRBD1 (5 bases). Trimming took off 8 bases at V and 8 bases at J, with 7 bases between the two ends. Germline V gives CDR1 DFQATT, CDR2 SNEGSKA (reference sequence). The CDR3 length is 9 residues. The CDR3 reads CSLRDEQFF. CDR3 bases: TGCAGTCTCAGGGATGAGCAGTTCTTC.

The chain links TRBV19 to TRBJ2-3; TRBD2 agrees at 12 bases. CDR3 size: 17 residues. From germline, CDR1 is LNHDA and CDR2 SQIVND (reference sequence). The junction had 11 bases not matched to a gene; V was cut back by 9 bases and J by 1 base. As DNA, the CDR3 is TGTGCCAGCTCTCGACTAGCGGGAGAGGGGTGCACAGATACGCAGTATTTT. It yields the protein CASSRLAGEGCTDTQYF.

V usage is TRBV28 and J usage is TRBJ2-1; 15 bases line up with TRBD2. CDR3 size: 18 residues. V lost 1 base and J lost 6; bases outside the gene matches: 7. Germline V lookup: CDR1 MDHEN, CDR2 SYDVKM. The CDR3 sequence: CASSLSRTSGGAPNEQFF. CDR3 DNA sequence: TGTGCCAGCAGTTTATCGCGGACTAGCGGGGGGGCCCCCAATGAGCAGTTCTTC.

The CDR3 loop is CASSLEGGASYEQYF. In nucleotides, the CDR3 is TGTGCCAGCAGCTTAGAAGGGGGCGCAAGCTACGAGCAGTACTTC. The chain links TRBV7-9 to TRBJ2-7, with 7 nucleotides matching TRBD1. The CDR3 spans 15 residues. Losses at the gene ends were 1 base for V and 3 bases for J; bases not matched to a gene: 6. The germline gives CDR1 SEHNR, CDR2 FQNEAQ (reference sequence).

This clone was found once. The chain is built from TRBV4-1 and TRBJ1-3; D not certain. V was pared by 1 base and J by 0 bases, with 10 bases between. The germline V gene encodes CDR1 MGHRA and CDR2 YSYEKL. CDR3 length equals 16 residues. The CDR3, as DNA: TGCGCCAGCAGCCAAGCCCAGGTGATCTCTGGAAACACCATATATTTT. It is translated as CASSQAQVISGNTIYF.

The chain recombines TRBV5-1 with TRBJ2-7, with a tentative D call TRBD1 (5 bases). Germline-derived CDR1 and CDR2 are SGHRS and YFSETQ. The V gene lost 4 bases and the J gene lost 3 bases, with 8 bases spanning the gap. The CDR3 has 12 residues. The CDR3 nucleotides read TGCGCCAGCAGCACGACAGACTACGAGCAGTACTTC. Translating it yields CASSTTDYEQYF. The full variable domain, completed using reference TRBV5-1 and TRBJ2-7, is KAGVTQTPRYLIKTRGQQVTLSCSPISGHRSVSWYQQTPGQGLQFLFEYFSETQRNKGNFPGRFSGRQFSNSRSEMNVSTLELGDSALYLCASSTTDYEQYFGPGTRLTVT.

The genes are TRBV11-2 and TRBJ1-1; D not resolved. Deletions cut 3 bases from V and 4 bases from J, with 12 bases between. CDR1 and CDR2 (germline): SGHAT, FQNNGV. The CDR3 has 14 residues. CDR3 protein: CASSFSPGATEAFF. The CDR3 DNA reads TGTGCCAGCAGCTTTTCCCCGGGAGCCACTGAAGCTTTCTTT.

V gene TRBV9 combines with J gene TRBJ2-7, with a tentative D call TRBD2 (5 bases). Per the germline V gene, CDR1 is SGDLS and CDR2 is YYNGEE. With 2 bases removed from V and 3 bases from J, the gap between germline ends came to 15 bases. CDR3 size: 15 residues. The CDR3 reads CASSVSVTTYYEQYF. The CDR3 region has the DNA TGTGCCAGCAGCGTTAGCGTGACAACCTACTACGAGCAGTACTTC.

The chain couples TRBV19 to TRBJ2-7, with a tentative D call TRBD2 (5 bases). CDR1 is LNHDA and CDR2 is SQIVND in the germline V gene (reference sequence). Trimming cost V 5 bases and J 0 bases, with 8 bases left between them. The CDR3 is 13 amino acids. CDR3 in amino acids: CASSLGSSYEQYF. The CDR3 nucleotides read TGTGCCAGTAGTTTAGGGAGCTCCTACGAGCAGTACTTC.